This TCR beta chain stems from a study of T cell changes during pregnancy in multiple sclerosis. Profiling relied on immunoSEQ multiplex PCR, and the TCRdb table lists in-frame clones only, not all of them. The table lists approximately 70,000 clones, 91% of them singletons. Germline V gives CDR1 LNHNV, CDR2 YYDKDF (reference sequence). The V and J ends lost 0 bases and 3 bases respectively, with 13 bases between them. This CDR3 comprises 16 residues. The source was peripheral blood, collected in the third trimester of pregnancy. J is TRBJ2-3 and V is TRBV15, with D perhaps TRBD1 (6 bases). This TCR derives from a female donor in good health, enrolled as a control in a pregnancy study. CDR3 protein: CATSRDLQGLTDTQYF. In DNA form, the CDR3 reads TGTGCCACCAGCAGAGATTTGCAGGGGTTAACAGATACGCAGTATTTT.